This T cell receptor beta chain was sequenced during a study of OX40 agonist ivuxolimab in advanced cancers. About the study: The study reported partial responses in three patients: one hepatocellular carcinoma, two cutaneous melanoma. Study observations and caveats: The CD4+ and CD8+ T cells in the blood had expanded clonally by week 6 at 0.1 to 3.0 mg/kg. Mean expanded clone counts were higher in CD8+ than CD4+ T cells.

About this clone itself: Its antigen is not known.

Generated by immunoSEQ multiplex PCR, the TCRdb table keeps only in-frame clones and is missing some. The table lists approximately 100,000 clones, about 90% of them singletons. The junction had 2 bases not matched to a gene; V was cut back by 6 bases and J by 1 base. Germline V gives CDR1 SGHTA, CDR2 FQGTGA. This CDR3 contains 15 residues. V gene TRBV7-3 combines with J gene TRBJ2-3; 12 positions agree with TRBD2. The sequence was collected from an adult with an advanced solid tumor such as melanoma, head and neck, liver or kidney cancer. Sample: CD4+ or CD8+ T cells sorted from blood, taken in a trial of the OX40 agonist ivuxolimab. CDR3 sequence reads: CASRWTSGGTDTQYF. The DNA of the CDR3 is TGTGCCAGCAGGTGGACTAGCGGGGGCACAGATACGCAGTATTTT.